The sequence of this T cell receptor beta chain was determined in a study of blood T cell repertoires in COVID-19. The wider study: Whether acute or convalescent, the COVID-19 samples came from the United States, Italy and Spain. The analysed material was cDNA or gDNA that came from T cells, B-cell-depleted T cells, or PBMCs.

Original analysis: For nucleated cells, counts were estimated from reference gene primer amplification. Some clones are missing from TCRdb's copy, which holds only in-frame ones; the method was immunoSEQ multiplex PCR. That table gives V, J and clone size, and the DNA gave D and trimming. Of roughly 250,000 clones listed, roughly 84% are singletons. The CDR3 is 13 residues long. Germline V gene sequence: CDR1 SQVTM, CDR2 ANQGSEA. V lost 4 bases and J lost 0, with 9 bases in between. Input material: peripheral blood. This TCR was recovered from a man aged 35 to 55 with acute or convalescent COVID-19. The chain uses TRBV29-1 and TRBJ1-2, with a possible D match to TRBD1 (5 bases). CDR3 bases: TGCAGCGTTGGCGACAGCCCTAACTATGGCTACACCTTC. This gives the protein CSVGDSPNYGYTF.